This is a list of T cell receptor beta chains from one sample in a study of T cells in Graves' hyperthyroidism and ophthalmopathy. One entry per CDR3 protein, called by TCRdb with MiXCR from the multiplex PCR reads. The sample lists hundreds of thousands of distinct CDR3 sequences, 15% occurring once. The sample comprised blood. These receptors came from a woman aged 30 to 39 with Graves' hyperthyroidism. Each CDR3 is given with its conserved first and last residue. Each record gives: D gene, V gene, J gene, clone size, CDR3 DNA, CDR3 protein. The D gene is left open where the match is weak. The size entry is marked missing in some rows and otherwise reads once, few, many or a size class.

>.|TRBV27|TRBJ2-7|many
TGTGCCAGCAGTTTATTTACGGGAACCTACGAGCAGTACTTC
CASSLFTGTYEQYF
>.|TRBV19|TRBJ2-3|.
TGTGCCAGTAGAGTTGGAGGGACAGATACGCAGTATTTT
CASRVGGTDTQYF
>.|TRBV12-3/TRBV12-4|TRBJ2-7|many
TGTGCCAGCCGTCTTCTACAGGGTCCATACGAGCAGTACTTC
CASRLLQGPYEQYF
>.|TRBV3-1|TRBJ1-2|many
TGTGCCAGCAGCCAAGAAGCGACAGACCATCATAATGGCTACACCTTC
CASSQEATDHHNGYTF
>TRBD2|TRBV6-5|TRBJ2-7|many
TGTGCCAGCAGTTACTCATCAGCGGGAGGGTACGAGCAGTACTTC
CASSYSSAGGYEQYF
>.|TRBV4-1|TRBJ1-1|few
TGCGCCAGCAGCCCTAACGAAGGGGCTTCAACTGAAGCTTTCTTT
CASSPNEGASTEAFF
>TRBD1|TRBV20-1|TRBJ1-1|many
TGCAGTGCTAATCAGGGGGCGCGGGACACTGAAGCTTTCTTT
CSANQGARDTEAFF
>.|TRBV30|TRBJ2-3|many
TGTGCCTGGGGAGTAGGCGGGGCAGATACGCAGTATTTT
CAWGVGGADTQYF
>.|TRBV3-1|TRBJ2-1|many
TGTGCCAGCAGCCAAGGGACTACCTCCTACAATGAGCAGTTCTTC
CASSQGTTSYNEQFF
>.|TRBV11-2|TRBJ2-7|many
TGTGCCAGCAGTTCCCTGGCAGGGCCCTCCTACGAGCAGTACTTC
CASSSLAGPSYEQYF
>.|TRBV28|TRBJ2-7|.
TGTGCCAGCAGTCCAGCGGGACAACTCTACGAGCAGTACTTC
CASSPAGQLYEQYF
>.|TRBV6-1|TRBJ1-5|.
TGTGCCAGCAGTTCAACGCCAGGGGTTTTTGATCAGCCCCAGCATTTT
CASSSTPGVFDQPQHF
>.|TRBV7-8|TRBJ2-2|many
TGTGCCAGCAGCTTAGTTCGGGGGAACGGGGAGCTGTTTTTT
CASSLVRGNGELFF
>TRBD2|TRBV7-8|TRBJ2-3|many
TGTGCCAGCAGCCAACCGGGACTAATCATCACAGATACGCAGTATTTT
CASSQPGLIITDTQYF
>TRBD1|TRBV12-3/TRBV12-4|TRBJ2-2|.
TGTGCCAGCAGCCACAACAGGGGCTCCGGGGAGCTGTTTTTT
CASSHNRGSGELFF
>.|TRBV28|TRBJ2-3|few
TGTGCCAGCAGTTTGTCCTCGCCAGATACGCAGTATTTT
CASSLSSPDTQYF
>.|TRBV3-1|TRBJ2-7|many
TGTGCCAGCAGCCAAGGTCAGGGCGAGCAGTACTTC
CASSQGQGEQYF
>.|TRBV14|TRBJ2-1|.
TGTGCCAGCAGCCACAGCGCCCGTTACAATGAGCAGTTCTTC
CASSHSARYNEQFF
>.|TRBV5-1|TRBJ2-2|many
TGCGCCAGCAGCTTAACCCCAGGGGACACCGGGGAGCTGTTTTTT
CASSLTPGDTGELFF
>.|TRBV9|TRBJ1-1|many
TGTGCCAGCAGCCCTACCGGGACACAGAACACTGAAGCTTTCTTT
CASSPTGTQNTEAFF
>TRBD2|TRBV29-1|TRBJ2-1|.
TGCAGCGTTGAAGGGCAGCTAGCGGCCTACAATGAGCAGTTCTTC
CSVEGQLAAYNEQFF
>TRBD2|TRBV7-8|TRBJ2-2|many
TGTGCCAGCAGCTCCCGGACGGGGGGGGCCGGGGAGCTGTTTTTT
CASSSRTGGAGELFF
>.|TRBV12-3/TRBV12-4|TRBJ1-4|few
TGTGCCAGCAGCCCCCACAGGGACCTTAAGAATGAAAAACTGTTTTTT
CASSPHRDLKNEKLFF
>.|TRBV20-1|TRBJ2-7|.
TGCAGTGCTCACAGGTTCCCTGGGAGCTCCTACGAGCAGTACTTC
CSAHRFPGSSYEQYF
>.|TRBV7-9|TRBJ2-1|few
TGTGCCAGCAGCACCCGATTCTACAATGAGCAGTTCTTC
CASSTRFYNEQFF
>TRBD2|TRBV27|TRBJ2-7|many
TGTGCCAGCAGTTTTCGGGAGGGCCTCAGTGACGAGCAGTACTTC
CASSFREGLSDEQYF
>.|TRBV25-1|TRBJ2-2|.
TGTGCCAGCGGTTGGCAGGGGGGAACCGGGGAGCTGTTTTTT
CASGWQGGTGELFF
>.|TRBV30|TRBJ1-1|many
TGTGCCTGGAGTACAGGGCTCGGGGCTTTCTTT
CAWSTGLGAFF
>TRBD1|TRBV3-1|TRBJ2-7|few
TGTGCCAGCAGCCAAACGGGACAGGGGATAAACGAGCAGTACTTC
CASSQTGQGINEQYF
>TRBD2|TRBV24-1|TRBJ2-7|few
TGTGCCACCAGTGATTGGCGGACTAGCGGGAGCCACGAGCAGTACTTC
CATSDWRTSGSHEQYF
>TRBD2|TRBV30|TRBJ2-3|many
TGTGCCTGGACCCAGACTAGCGTGGCAGATACGCAGTATTTT
CAWTQTSVADTQYF
>TRBD2|TRBV30|TRBJ2-5|many
TGTGCCTGGAGCAGGGGACTAGCGGGAGTCCGGGCCCAAGAGACCCAGTACTTC
CAWSRGLAGVRAQETQYF
>TRBD2|TRBV29-1|TRBJ2-5|.
TGCAGCGTGATGACTAGCGGGATCTCCCAAGAGACCCAGTACTTC
CSVMTSGISQETQYF
>TRBD2|TRBV5-1|TRBJ2-3|many
TGCGCCAGCACCAGACTAGCGGGGTCCACAGATACGCAGTATTTT
CASTRLAGSTDTQYF
>TRBD2|TRBV27|TRBJ2-7|many
TGTGCCAGCAGTTCCCTAGGGTCGTGGGGGGGATATTTCGACGAGCAGTACTTC
CASSSLGSWGGYFDEQYF
>TRBD2|TRBV7-8|TRBJ2-5|.
TGTGCCAGCAGCCCAGGACTAGCAGATACTCAAGAGACCCAGTACTTC
CASSPGLADTQETQYF
>TRBD2|TRBV10-3|TRBJ2-1|few
TGTGCCATCAGTGAGGGGTCCCAGCGGGGGATGTACAATGAGCAGTTCTTC
CAISEGSQRGMYNEQFF
>.|TRBV29-1|TRBJ2-5|few
TGCAGCGTTGACCCTTACGAGACCCAGTACTTC
CSVDPYETQYF
>TRBD1|TRBV27|TRBJ2-7|many
TGTGCCAGCAGTCTTCACGGGACAGTGGAGCAGTACTTC
CASSLHGTVEQYF
>.|TRBV19|TRBJ1-1|few
TGTGCCAGTAGTTACCAGGGGAGCACTGAAGCTTTCTTT
CASSYQGSTEAFF
>.|TRBV2|TRBJ2-5|many
TGTGCCAGCAGTGTCATACAAGAGACCCAGTACTTC
CASSVIQETQYF
>.|TRBV12-3/TRBV12-4|TRBJ2-1|many
TGTGCCAGCAGTTCCAACCACCCCGGGCGCGGGGAGCATGGTGAGCAGTTCTTC
CASSSNHPGRGEHGEQFF
>TRBD2|TRBV27|TRBJ2-2|many
TGTGCCAGCAGTAGTAGATGGGGTAGCGGGACCCTGAACACCGGGGAGCTGTTTTTT
CASSSRWGSGTLNTGELFF
>.|TRBV10-3|TRBJ2-2|.
TGTGCCATCAGACCCGGGACGGACCCCAACGGGGAGCTGTTTTTT
CAIRPGTDPNGELFF
>.|TRBV6-1|TRBJ2-3|many
TGTGCCAGCAGTAAAGGGGGGACGAGAGGAACAGATACGCAGTATTTT
CASSKGGTRGTDTQYF
>.|TRBV12-3/TRBV12-4|TRBJ2-5|many
TGTGCCAGCAGTTTGCACAATCAAGAGACCCAGTACTTC
CASSLHNQETQYF
>TRBD1|TRBV5-5|TRBJ2-5|few
TGTGCCAGCAGGCCAGGGGGCCGGGGGGAGACCCAGTACTTC
CASRPGGRGETQYF
>.|TRBV18|TRBJ2-5|many
TGTGCCAGCTCACCACCCATGACCCAACAAGAGACCCAGTACTTC
CASSPPMTQQETQYF
>.|TRBV7-9|TRBJ2-7|many
TGTGCCAGCAGCTTAGGGAGGGGGCGGCAAACTCCCTACGAGCAGTACTTC
CASSLGRGRQTPYEQYF
>.|TRBV6-9|TRBJ2-2|few
TGTGCCATCAGTTATTCCCCGGGCTCCGGGGAGCTGTTTTTT
CAISYSPGSGELFF
>TRBD2|TRBV28|TRBJ2-1|.
TGTGCCAGCAGTTTATATGTAGGGACTAGCGGGAGTTGGGAGTTCTTC
CASSLYVGTSGSWEFF